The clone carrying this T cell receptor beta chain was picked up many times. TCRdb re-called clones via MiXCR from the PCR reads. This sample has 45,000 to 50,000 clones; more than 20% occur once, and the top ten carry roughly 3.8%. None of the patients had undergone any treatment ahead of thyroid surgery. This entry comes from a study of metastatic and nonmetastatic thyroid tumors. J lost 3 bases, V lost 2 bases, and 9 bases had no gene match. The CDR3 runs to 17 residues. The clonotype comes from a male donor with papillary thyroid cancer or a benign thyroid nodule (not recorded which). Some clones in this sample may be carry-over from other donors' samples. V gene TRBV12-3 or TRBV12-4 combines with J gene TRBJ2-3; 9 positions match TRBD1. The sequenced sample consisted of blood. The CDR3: CASSLRRTGDGTDTQYF. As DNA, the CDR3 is TGTGCCAGCAGTTTACGAAGGACAGGGGATGGGACAGATACGCAGTATTTT.